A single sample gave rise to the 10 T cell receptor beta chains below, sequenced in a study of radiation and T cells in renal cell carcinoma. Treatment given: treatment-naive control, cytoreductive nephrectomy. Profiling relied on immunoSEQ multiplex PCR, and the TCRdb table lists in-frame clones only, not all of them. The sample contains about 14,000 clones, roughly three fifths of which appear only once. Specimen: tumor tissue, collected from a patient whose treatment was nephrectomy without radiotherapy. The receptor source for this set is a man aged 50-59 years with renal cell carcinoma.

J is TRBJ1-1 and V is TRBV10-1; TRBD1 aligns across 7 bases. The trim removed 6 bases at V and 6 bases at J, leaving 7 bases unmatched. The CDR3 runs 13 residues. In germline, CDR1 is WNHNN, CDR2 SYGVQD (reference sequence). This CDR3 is CASSSTGRAEAFF. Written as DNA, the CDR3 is TGCGCCAGCAGCTCGACAGGGAGGGCTGAAGCTTTCTTT.

This CDR3 is CASSSRGGSAYNEQFF. The CDR3, as DNA: TGTGCCAGCAGCTCCCGCGGAGGGTCGGCCTACAATGAGCAGTTCTTC. V gene TRBV13 combines with J gene TRBJ2-1, with D possibly being TRBD2 (6 bases). The ends were cut back, 4 bases at V and 2 bases at J, with 15 bases in the middle. Germline-derived CDR1 and CDR2 are PRHDT and FYEKMQ (reference sequence). The CDR3 sequence is 16 residues long. Complete variable domain (other parts from reference TRBV13 and TRBJ2-1): AAGVIQSPRHLIKEKRETATLKCYPIPRHDTVYWYQQGPGQDPQFLISFYEKMQSDKGSIPDRFSAQQFSDYHSELNMSSLELGDSALYFCASSSRGGSAYNEQFFGPGTRLTVL.

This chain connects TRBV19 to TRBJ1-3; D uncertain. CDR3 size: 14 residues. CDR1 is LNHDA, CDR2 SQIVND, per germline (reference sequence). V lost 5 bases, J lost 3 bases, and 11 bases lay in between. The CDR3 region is CASSGQVDGNTIYF. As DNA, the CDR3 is TGTGCCAGTAGTGGGCAGGTGGATGGAAACACCATATATTTT.

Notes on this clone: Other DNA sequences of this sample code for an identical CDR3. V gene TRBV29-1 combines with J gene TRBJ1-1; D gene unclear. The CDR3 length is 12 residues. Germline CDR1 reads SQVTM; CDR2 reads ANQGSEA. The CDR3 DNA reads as TGCAGTGTCGAACGGGCCAACACTGAAGCTTTCTTT. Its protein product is CSVERANTEAFF. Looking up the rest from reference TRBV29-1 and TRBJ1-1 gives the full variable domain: SAVISQKPSRDICQRGTSLTIQCQVDSQVTMMFWYRQQPGQSLTLIATANQGSEATYESGFVIDKFPISRPNLTFSTLTVSNMSPEDSSIYLCSVERANTEAFFGQGTRLTVV.

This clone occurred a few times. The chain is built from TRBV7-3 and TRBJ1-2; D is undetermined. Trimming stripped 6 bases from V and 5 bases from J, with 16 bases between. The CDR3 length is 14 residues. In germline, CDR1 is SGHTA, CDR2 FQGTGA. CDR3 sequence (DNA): TGTGCCAGCAGTCCCGGCGGCGGATCGTATGGCTACACCTTC. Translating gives CASSPGGGSYGYTF.

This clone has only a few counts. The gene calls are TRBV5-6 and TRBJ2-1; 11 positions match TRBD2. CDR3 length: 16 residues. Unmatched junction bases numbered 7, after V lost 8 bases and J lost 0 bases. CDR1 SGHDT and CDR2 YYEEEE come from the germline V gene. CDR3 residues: CASAASGGLSYNEQFF. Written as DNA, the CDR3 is TGTGCCAGTGCGGCTAGCGGGGGGCTCTCCTACAATGAGCAGTTCTTC. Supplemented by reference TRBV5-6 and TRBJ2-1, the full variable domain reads DAGVTQSPTHLIKTRGQQVTLRCSPKSGHDTVSWYQQALGQGPQFIFQYYEEEERQRGNFPDRFSGHQFPNYSSELNVNALLLGDSALYLCASAASGGLSYNEQFFGPGTRLTVL.

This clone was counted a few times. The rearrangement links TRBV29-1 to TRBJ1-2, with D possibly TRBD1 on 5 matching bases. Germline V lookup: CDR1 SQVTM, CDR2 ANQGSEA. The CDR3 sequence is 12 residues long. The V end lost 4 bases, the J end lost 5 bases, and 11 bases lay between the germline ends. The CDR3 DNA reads TGCAGCGTTGTGGGGCAGGTGTATGGCTACACCTTC. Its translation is CSVVGQVYGYTF. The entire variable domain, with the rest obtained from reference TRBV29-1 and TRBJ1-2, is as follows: SAVISQKPSRDICQRGTSLTIQCQVDSQVTMMFWYRQQPGQSLTLIATANQGSEATYESGFVIDKFPISRPNLTFSTLTVSNMSPEDSSIYLCSVVGQVYGYTFGSGTRLTVV.

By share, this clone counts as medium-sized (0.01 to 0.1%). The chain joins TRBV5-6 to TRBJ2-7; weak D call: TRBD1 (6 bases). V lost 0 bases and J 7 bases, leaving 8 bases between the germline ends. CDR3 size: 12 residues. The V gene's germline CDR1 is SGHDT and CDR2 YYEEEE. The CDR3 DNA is TGTGCCAGCAGCTTGGCCCAGGGGGAGCAGTACTTC. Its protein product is CASSLAQGEQYF.

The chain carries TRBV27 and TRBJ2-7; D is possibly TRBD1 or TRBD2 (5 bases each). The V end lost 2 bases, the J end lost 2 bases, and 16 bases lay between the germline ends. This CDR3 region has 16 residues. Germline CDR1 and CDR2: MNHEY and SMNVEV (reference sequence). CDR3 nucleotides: TGTGCCAGCAGTTTAATCAATAGGCAGGGAGCCTACGAGCAGTACTTC. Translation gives CASSLINRQGAYEQYF.

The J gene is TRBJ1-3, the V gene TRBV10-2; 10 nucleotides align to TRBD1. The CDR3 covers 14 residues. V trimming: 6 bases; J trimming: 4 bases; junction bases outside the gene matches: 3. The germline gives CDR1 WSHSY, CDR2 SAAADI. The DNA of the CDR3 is TGCGCCAGCAGGGACAGGGGGGACGGAAACACCATATATTTT. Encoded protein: CASRDRGDGNTIYF.